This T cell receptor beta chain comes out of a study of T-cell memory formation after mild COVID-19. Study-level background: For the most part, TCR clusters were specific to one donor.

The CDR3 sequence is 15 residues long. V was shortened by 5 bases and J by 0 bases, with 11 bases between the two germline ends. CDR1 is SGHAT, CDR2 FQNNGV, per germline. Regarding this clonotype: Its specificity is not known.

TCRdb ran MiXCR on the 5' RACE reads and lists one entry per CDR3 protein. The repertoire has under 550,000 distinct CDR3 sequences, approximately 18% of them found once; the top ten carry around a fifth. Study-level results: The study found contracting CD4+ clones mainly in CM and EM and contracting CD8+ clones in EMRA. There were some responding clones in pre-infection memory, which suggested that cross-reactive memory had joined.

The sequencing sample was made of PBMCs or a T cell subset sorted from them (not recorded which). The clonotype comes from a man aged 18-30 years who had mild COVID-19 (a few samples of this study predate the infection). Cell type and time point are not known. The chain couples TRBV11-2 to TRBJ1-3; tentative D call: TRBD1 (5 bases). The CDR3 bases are TGTGCCAGCAGCGATCCGACAGCCTCTGGAAACACCATATATTTT. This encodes CASSDPTASGNTIYF.